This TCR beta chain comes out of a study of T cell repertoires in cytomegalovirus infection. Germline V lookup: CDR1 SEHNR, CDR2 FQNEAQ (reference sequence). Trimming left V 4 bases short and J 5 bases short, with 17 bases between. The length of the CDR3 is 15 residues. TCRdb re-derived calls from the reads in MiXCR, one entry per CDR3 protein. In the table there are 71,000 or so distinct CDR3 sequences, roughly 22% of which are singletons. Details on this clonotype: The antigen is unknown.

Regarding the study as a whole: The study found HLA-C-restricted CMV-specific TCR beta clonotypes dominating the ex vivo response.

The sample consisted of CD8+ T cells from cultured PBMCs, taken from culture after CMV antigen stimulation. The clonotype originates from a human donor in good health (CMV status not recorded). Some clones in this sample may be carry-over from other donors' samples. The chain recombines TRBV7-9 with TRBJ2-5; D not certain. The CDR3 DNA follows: TGTGCCAGCAGCTCGATACGGACCGCATGGGAGACCCAGTACTTC. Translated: CASSSIRTAWETQYF.